What follows are 31 T cell receptor beta chains derived from one specimen sequenced in a study of T cell responses to AZD1222 COVID-19 vaccine. The assay was immunoSEQ multiplex PCR, and TCRdb's table has in-frame clones only and misses some. Altogether about 130,000 clones are present, approximately 93% being singletons, with the ten largest covering approximately 3.4%. The material sequenced was peripheral blood, taken on day 0 of AZD1222 vaccination. Receptors originate from an adult in good health.

The chain carries TRBV28 and TRBJ1-2, with TRBD1 as a possible D gene (6 bases). V lost 4 bases and J 1 base, leaving 16 bases between the germline ends. Germline loops: CDR1 MDHEN, CDR2 SYDVKM. The CDR3 contains 16 residues. The CDR3 DNA is TGTGCCAGCAGTTCTCGGGGGGGGCCCGGTAACTATGGCTACACCTTC. Its protein is CASSSRGGPGNYGYTF.

V is TRBV6-5 and J is TRBJ1-6; no clear D. This CDR3 is 15 amino acids long. Germline CDR1 MNHEY, CDR2 SVGAGI. Trimming stripped 2 bases from V and 7 bases from J, with 12 bases between. The CDR3 DNA is TGTGCCAGCAGTTACGCCGCACTTCAGAATTCACCCCTCCACTTT. Translation: CASSYAALQNSPLHF.

The chain joins TRBV2 to TRBJ1-2; D call uncertain. Germline CDR1 is SNHLY and CDR2 is FYNNEI. Trimming left V 7 bases short and J 0 bases short, with 9 bases between. CDR3 length: 13 amino acids. This chain's CDR3 is CASTLIANYGYTF. For the CDR3, the DNA is TGTGCCAGCACCTTGATAGCTAACTATGGCTACACCTTC.

The rearrangement uses TRBV25-1 and TRBJ1-1; D unresolved. Germline-derived CDR1 and CDR2 are MGHDK and SYGVNS. V shed 1 base and J shed 0 bases, with 9 bases lying between them. The CDR3 runs to 15 residues. As DNA, the CDR3 is TGTGCCAGCAGTGAATTGGGTCGGATGAACACTGAAGCTTTCTTT. It encodes CASSELGRMNTEAFF. The whole variable domain, filled in from reference TRBV25-1 and TRBJ1-1, reads EADIYQTPRYLVIGTGKKITLECSQTMGHDKMYWYQQDPGMELHLIHYSYGVNSTEKGDLSSESTVSRIRTEHFPLTLESARPSHTSQYLCASSELGRMNTEAFFGQGTRLTVV.

V gene TRBV29-1 combines with J gene TRBJ1-3; D gene uncertain. Trimming shortened V by 4 bases and J by 1 base, and 5 bases separated the two germline ends. In germline, CDR1 is SQVTM, CDR2 ANQGSEA. The CDR3 consists of 12 residues. CDR3 coding DNA: TGCAGCGTTGCAGTATCTGGAAACACCATATATTTT. Translated: CSVAVSGNTIYF.

V gene TRBV9 combines with J gene TRBJ2-7; 7 bases are shared with TRBD2. The CDR3 has 15 amino acids. Germline V CDR1 and CDR2: SGDLS, YYNGEE. Germline trimming cut 4 bases from V and 4 bases from J; bases unmatched to any gene: 11. CDR3: CASSPSGVSPYEQYF. The DNA of the CDR3 is TGTGCCAGCAGCCCGAGCGGGGTTAGCCCTTACGAGCAGTACTTC.

The chain uses TRBV9 and TRBJ1-3; D gene uncertain. The V end was cut by 4 bases, the J end by 0 bases, with 2 bases between. This CDR3 has 12 amino acids. CDR1 is SGDLS, CDR2 YYNGEE, per germline. The DNA for the CDR3 is TGTGCCAGCAGCCCCTCTGGAAACACCATATATTTT. Amino acid sequence: CASSPSGNTIYF.

The DNA of the CDR3 is TGCAGCGTTGAATGGGACTTTGGTACGCAGTATTTT. This codes for CSVEWDFGTQYF. The chain has TRBV29-1 and TRBJ2-3; D may be TRBD2 (6 bases). CDR3 length: 12 residues. Trimming shortened V by 2 bases and J by 8 bases, and 11 bases separated the two germline ends. The germline gives CDR1 SQVTM, CDR2 ANQGSEA.

This chain connects TRBV11-2 to TRBJ2-4; 7 nucleotides match TRBD1. V lost 6 bases to trimming and J lost 3 bases; unmatched junction nucleotides: 8. The CDR3 contains 15 residues. Germline V gene data show CDR1 as SGHAT and CDR2 as FQNNGV. The CDR3, as DNA: TGTGCCAGCAGTTCAGGACAGGTGTTCAAAAACATTCAGTACTTC. It specifies CASSSGQVFKNIQYF.

The chain combines TRBV4-1 with TRBJ1-3; D not resolved. CDR3 length equals 18 residues. Trimming cost V 1 base and J 1 base, with 17 bases left between them. The germline V gene has CDR1 MGHRA and CDR2 YSYEKL. The CDR3 region is CASSQGRQPFLSGNTIYF. The CDR3 nucleotides are TGCGCCAGCAGCCAAGGTCGGCAACCCTTTCTATCTGGAAACACCATATATTTT.

The chain links TRBV9 to TRBJ2-5; weak D call: TRBD1 (5 bases). The CDR3 consists of 15 residues. Trimming took 0 bases from V and 4 from J, leaving 13 bases between them. CDR1 is SGDLS, CDR2 YYNGEE, per germline. The CDR3 coding sequence is TGTGCCAGCAGCGTAGCCCAGGGTCGTGGAGAGACCCAGTACTTC. This translates into CASSVAQGRGETQYF.

This sequence joins TRBV4-2 and TRBJ2-7, with D possibly TRBD1 on 6 matching bases. With 1 base removed from V and 4 bases from J, the gap between germline ends came to 8 bases. The length of the CDR3 is 13 residues. Per germline, CDR1 LGHNA and CDR2 YNFKEQ. CDR3 amino acids: CASSQGDIYEQYF. The DNA of the CDR3 is TGTGCCAGCAGCCAAGGGGACATATACGAGCAGTACTTC.

The chain combines TRBV5-1 with TRBJ2-3; D possibly corresponds to TRBD1 (6 bases). This CDR3 is built from 14 residues. Germline values: CDR1 SGHRS, CDR2 YFSETQ. Trimming removed 7 bases from V and 0 bases from J, with 12 bases in between. The CDR3: CASSGDISTDTQYF. The CDR3 nucleotides are TGCGCCAGCTCAGGGGACATTAGCACAGATACGCAGTATTTT. The entire variable domain, with the rest obtained from reference TRBV5-1 and TRBJ2-3, is as follows: KAGVTQTPRYLIKTRGQQVTLSCSPISGHRSVSWYQQTPGQGLQFLFEYFSETQRNKGNFPGRFSGRQFSNSRSEMNVSTLELGDSALYLCASSGDISTDTQYFGPGTRLTVL.

The genes are TRBV19 and TRBJ2-1, with 7 bases matching TRBD2. Germline V lookup: CDR1 LNHDA, CDR2 SQIVND (reference sequence). The CDR3 runs to 16 residues. Germline trimming cut 8 bases from V and 0 bases from J; bases unmatched to any gene: 10. The CDR3 DNA follows: TGTGCCAGTTCGCGAGGGCGGGAGTCCTCCTACAATGAGCAGTTCTTC. As protein: CASSRGRESSYNEQFF.

Points on this clone: Distinct nucleotide sequences in the sample also encode this CDR3. The chain recombines TRBV30 with TRBJ1-1; TRBD1 might be the D (5 bases). The CDR3 extends over 13 amino acids. Germline values: CDR1 GTSNPN, CDR2 SVGIG (reference sequence). The V end was cut by 5 bases, the J end by 4 bases, with 14 bases between. The CDR3 nucleotides are TGTGCCTGGTACAAAAGGGACGGCACTGAAGCTTTCTTT. It yields the protein CAWYKRDGTEAFF.

The genes are TRBV9 and TRBJ1-4; D gene unclear. CDR3 length: 14 amino acids. The germline V gene encodes CDR1 SGDLS and CDR2 YYNGEE. Trimming removed 0 bases from V and 6 bases from J, with 9 bases in between. The CDR3 loop reads CASSVGIGHEKLFF. The CDR3 coding sequence is TGTGCCAGCAGCGTAGGTATAGGGCATGAAAAACTGTTTTTT.

The CDR3 is CASSQVDGTYGYTF. The CDR3 DNA follows: TGTGCCAGCAGCCAGGTGGACGGAACCTATGGCTACACCTTC. The V gene is TRBV3-1 (or the pseudogene TRBV3-2), the J gene TRBJ1-2; D not resolved. The CDR3 runs 14 residues. Germline CDR1 LGHDT, CDR2 YNNKEL (reference sequence). Trimming left V 3 bases short and J 4 bases short, with 12 bases between.

The rearrangement joins TRBV19 to TRBJ2-7, with D perhaps matching TRBD1 or TRBD2 (6 bases each). V was clipped by 1 base and J by 3 bases, with 13 bases between them. This CDR3 contains 15 residues. Germline V gene sequence: CDR1 LNHDA, CDR2 SQIVND (reference sequence). In DNA, the CDR3 is TGTGCCAGTAGTATAGCTTCGGGGGCCCTCTACGAGCAGTACTTC. Translated, it gives CASSIASGALYEQYF.

The rearrangement joins TRBV6-5 to TRBJ1-2, with 9 bases fitting TRBD1. CDR3 length: 14 amino acids. With V trimmed by 7 bases and J by 5 bases, 8 bases remained unmatched. In germline, CDR1 is MNHEY, CDR2 SVGAGI. The CDR3 is CASTKGGTGYGYTF. CDR3 nucleotide sequence: TGTGCCAGCACCAAAGGAGGGACAGGGTATGGCTACACCTTC.

J is TRBJ2-7 and V is TRBV5-1, with 7 bases aligning to TRBD2. The CDR3 loop spans 15 amino acids. With 0 bases clipped from V and 2 bases from J, the junction kept 5 bases outside the gene matches. Germline CDR1 SGHRS, CDR2 YFSETQ. Here the CDR3 DNA reads TGCGCCAGCAGCTTGGCGGCTAGCGGCACCTACGAGCAGTACTTC. Protein sequence: CASSLAASGTYEQYF.

The chain recombines TRBV3-1 (or the pseudogene TRBV3-2) with TRBJ1-3, with D unclear. Germline V CDR1 and CDR2: LGHDT, YNNKEL (reference sequence). The CDR3 has 16 residues. V lost 4 bases and J lost 0, with 13 bases in between. As DNA, the CDR3 is TGTGCCAGCAGCCTCTGGACCGTGACCTCTGGAAACACCATATATTTT. Its protein is CASSLWTVTSGNTIYF.

The V gene is TRBV4-1, the J gene TRBJ2-4; 10 nucleotides match TRBD2. J lost 5 bases, V lost 2 bases, and 9 bases had no gene match. CDR3 length: 17 residues. The germline gives CDR1 MGHRA, CDR2 YSYEKL. CDR3 amino acids: CASSQIGLADNQNIQYF. The CDR3 nucleotides are TGCGCCAGCAGCCAAATCGGACTAGCGGACAATCAAAACATTCAGTACTTC.

The rearrangement uses TRBV6-6 and TRBJ2-3; 12 bases are shared with TRBD2. Germline values: CDR1 MNHNY, CDR2 SVGAGI (reference sequence). V was clipped by 5 bases and J by 0 bases; unmatched bases: 6. This CDR3 comprises 17 residues. CDR3 bases: TGTGCCAGCAGTCCTAGCGGGACTAGCGGGAGCACAGATACGCAGTATTTT. Its protein is CASSPSGTSGSTDTQYF.

The CDR3 nucleotides are TGCGCCAGCAGCTTAAGCGAAAAGCAGTTCTTC. Amino acids: CASSLSEKQFF. The chain uses TRBV5-1 and TRBJ2-1; D is undetermined. Per germline, CDR1 SGHRS and CDR2 YFSETQ. CDR3 length: 11 residues. V was shortened by 2 bases and J by 11 bases, with 8 bases between the two germline ends.

This clone was seen a few times. The CDR3 sequence is CASSLEASGQDEQYF. The CDR3 DNA follows: TGCGCCAGCAGCTTGGAGGCTAGCGGTCAGGACGAGCAGTACTTC. V usage is TRBV5-1 and J usage is TRBJ2-7; 7 positions match TRBD2. The length of the CDR3 is 15 residues. The ends lost 0 bases at V and 5 bases at J; junction bases unmatched: 8. CDR1 is SGHRS and CDR2 is YFSETQ in the germline V gene.

The J gene is TRBJ2-3, the V gene TRBV24-1, with 8 nucleotides matching TRBD1. CDR1 and CDR2 from the germline V gene are KGHDR and SFDVKD. The CDR3 is 13 residues long. Germline trimming cut 9 bases from V and 2 bases from J; bases unmatched to any gene: 3. CDR3 in amino acids: CATGTGHTDTQYF. DNA for the CDR3: TGTGCCACCGGGACAGGACACACAGATACGCAGTATTTT.

This chain uses TRBV6-1 with TRBJ1-4, with a weak D call TRBD1 (5 bases). The CDR3 has 14 amino acids. The V and J ends lost 5 bases and 3 bases respectively, with 10 bases between them. Looked up from germline, CDR1 is MNHNS and CDR2 is SASEGT. As DNA, the CDR3 is TGTGCCAGCAGTTCTCGGGGGTCTAATGAAAAACTGTTTTTT. Protein: CASSSRGSNEKLFF.

The chain joins TRBV28 to TRBJ2-7; unclear D gene. V lost 4 bases and J lost 4, with 11 bases in between. Germline-derived CDR1 and CDR2 are MDHEN and SYDVKM. The CDR3 runs to 13 residues. The DNA for the CDR3 is TGTGCCAGCAGTTCCGGCCAGGAATACGAGCAGTACTTC. This codes for CASSSGQEYEQYF. Full variable domain (rest looked up from reference TRBV28 and TRBJ2-7): DVKVTQSSRYLVKRTGEKVFLECVQDMDHENMFWYRQDPGLGLRLIYFSYDVKMKEKGDIPEGYSVSREKKERFSLILESASTNQTSMYLCASSSGQEYEQYFGPGTRLTVT.

V is TRBV4-3 and J is TRBJ1-2, with TRBD1 matching over 10 bases. V gave up 3 bases and J gave up 8 bases; unmatched junction bases: 3. The CDR3 is made up of 13 amino acids. Germline lookup yields CDR1 LGHNA and CDR2 YSLEER. CDR3 protein: CASSQDRGGGYTF. CDR3 DNA sequence: TGCGCCAGCAGCCAGGACAGGGGGGGAGGCTACACCTTC.

This sequence joins TRBV25-1 and TRBJ2-7; tentatively, D is TRBD1 or TRBD2 (5 bases each). The germline V gene encodes CDR1 MGHDK and CDR2 SYGVNS. The CDR3 extends over 14 amino acids. V was pared by 8 bases and J by 2 bases, with 16 bases between. The CDR3 loop reads CASGKGTEPYEQYF. The CDR3 DNA is TGTGCCAGCGGAAAAGGGACCGAACCCTACGAGCAGTACTTC.

The gene calls are TRBV2 and TRBJ1-4, with D unclear. Trimming removed 3 bases from V and 3 bases from J, with 8 bases in between. CDR3 length: 14 amino acids. The germline gives CDR1 SNHLY, CDR2 FYNNEI. The CDR3 spells CASSDGMANEKLFF. CDR3 in DNA: TGTGCCAGCAGTGACGGGATGGCTAATGAAAAACTGTTTTTT.